Sequencing of this T cell receptor beta chain was carried out in a study of blood T cell repertoires in COVID-19. Assay: immunoSEQ multiplex PCR; the TCRdb copy retains only in-frame clones and omits some. The sample has 350,000 to 400,000 clones; about 90% are singletons. There are 16 residues in the CDR3. Germline V gene lookup returns CDR1 KGHSH and CDR2 LQKENI. V dropped 2 bases and J dropped 0; count of bases not matched to a gene: 7. Two negative PCRs, clearance, or symptom resolution were required of recovered Cohort 3 donors. The material sequenced was PBMCs or T cells enriched from blood (not recorded which). V usage is TRBV18 and J usage is TRBJ2-7; 7 bases are a match to TRBD1. The sequence was obtained from a woman aged 25 to 45 who had recovered from COVID-19. The CDR3 loop is CASSPGVGTVSYEQYF. Here the CDR3 DNA reads TGTGCCAGCTCACCAGGTGTCGGGACAGTCTCCTACGAGCAGTACTTC. Supplemented by reference TRBV18 and TRBJ2-7, the full variable domain reads NAGVMQNPRHLVRRRGQEARLRCSPMKGHSHVYWYRQLPEEGLKFMVYLQKENIIDESGMPKERFSAEFPKEGPSILRIQQVVRGDSAAYFCASSPGVGTVSYEQYFGPGTRLTVT.